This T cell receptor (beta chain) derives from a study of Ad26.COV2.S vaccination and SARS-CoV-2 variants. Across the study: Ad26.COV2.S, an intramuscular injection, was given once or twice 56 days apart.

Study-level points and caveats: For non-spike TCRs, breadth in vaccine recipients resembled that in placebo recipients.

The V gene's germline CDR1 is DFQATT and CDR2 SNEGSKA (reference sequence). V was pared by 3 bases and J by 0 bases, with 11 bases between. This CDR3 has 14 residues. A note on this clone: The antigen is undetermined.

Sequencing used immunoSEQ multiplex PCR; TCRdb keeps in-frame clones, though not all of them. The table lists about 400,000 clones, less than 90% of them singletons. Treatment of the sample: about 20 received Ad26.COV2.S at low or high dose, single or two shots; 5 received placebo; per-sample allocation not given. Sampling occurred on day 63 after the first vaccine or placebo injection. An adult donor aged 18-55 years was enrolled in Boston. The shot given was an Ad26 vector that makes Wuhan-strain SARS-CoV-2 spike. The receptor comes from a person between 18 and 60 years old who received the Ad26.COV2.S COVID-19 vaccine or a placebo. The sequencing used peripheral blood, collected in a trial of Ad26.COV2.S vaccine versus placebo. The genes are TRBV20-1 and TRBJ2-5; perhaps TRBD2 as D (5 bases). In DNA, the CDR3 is TGCAGTGCTAGTGCGGGCTGGTACCAAGAGACCCAGTACTTC. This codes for CSASAGWYQETQYF.